Included here is one T cell receptor (beta chain) sequence, with context. Method: immunoSEQ multiplex PCR; TCRdb's copy keeps in-frame clones and lacks some. This sample carries about 120,000 clones, about 90% of them seen once, and the ten largest clones take 1.6%. These data come from a study of T cell responses to AZD1222 COVID-19 vaccine. The CDR3 is 14 residues long. This chain uses TRBV21-1 with TRBJ2-7; the DNA was not compared with TRBD1, the D call given in the table. TRBV21-1 is labeled a pseudogene. The clonotype originates from an adult who received the AZD1222 COVID-19 vaccine. Source: peripheral blood, taken 28 days after the second AZD1222 dose. CDR3 bases: TGTGCCAGCAACACAGGGCCATATACCTACGAGCAGTACTTC. This gives the protein CASNTGPYTYEQYF.